The 28 T cell receptor beta chains in this list originate from one sample, sequenced in a study of OX40 agonist ivuxolimab in advanced cancers. Data came from immunoSEQ multiplex PCR; TCRdb stores just in-frame clones and leaves some out. The table includes some 95,000 clones, roughly 84% detected once. Sequenced here: CD4+ or CD8+ T cells sorted from blood, sampled in a trial of the OX40 agonist ivuxolimab. The receptors shown here come from an adult with an advanced solid tumor such as melanoma, head and neck, liver or kidney cancer.

This chain connects TRBV6-5 to TRBJ1-1; the D is unclear. The CDR3 runs to 13 residues. Germline-derived CDR1 and CDR2 are MNHEY and SVGAGI. V gave up 6 bases and J gave up 6 bases, with 14 bases separating them. The CDR3 reads CASSPGVRSEAFF. CDR3 coding DNA: TGTGCCAGCAGCCCCGGGGTGCGGTCTGAAGCTTTCTTT.

This clone was seen a single time. The chain employs TRBV19 and TRBJ2-5, with D perhaps matching TRBD1 or TRBD2 (5 bases each). Per the germline V gene, CDR1 is LNHDA and CDR2 is SQIVND (reference sequence). Trimming removed 5 bases at V and 1 base at J, with 23 bases between. The CDR3 length is 18 residues. The CDR3: CASSPTLPGRGTQETQYF. CDR3 nucleotide sequence: TGTGCCAGTAGTCCTACCCTTCCAGGGCGAGGGACCCAAGAGACCCAGTACTTC.

The V call is TRBV5-1, the J call TRBJ2-5, with 9 positions matching TRBD2. Matching the DNA end better, TRBJ2-7 makes the J call doubtful. The CDR3 totals 15 residues. Germline V CDR1 and CDR2: SGHRS, YFSETQ. The CDR3 reads CASSPRTSVSYEQYF. CDR3 nucleotide sequence: TGCGCCAGCAGCCCTAGGACTAGCGTTTCCTACGAGCAGTACTTC.

V usage is TRBV2 and J usage is TRBJ2-3, with 9 nucleotides matching TRBD1. The CDR3 is 17 residues long. J gave up 3 bases and V 6 bases, and 13 bases lay outside the gene matches. Germline CDR1 and CDR2: SNHLY and FYNNEI. The CDR3 protein is CASRPPPGQGNTDTQYF. The DNA for the CDR3 is TGTGCCAGCAGACCACCACCGGGACAGGGTAATACAGATACGCAGTATTTT.

V and J are TRBV4-1 and TRBJ2-7; tentative D call: TRBD1 (5 bases). Trimming took off 1 base at V and 0 bases at J, with 10 bases between the two ends. The CDR3 runs 15 residues. Germline lookup yields CDR1 MGHRA and CDR2 YSYEKL. Here the CDR3 DNA reads TGCGCCAGCAGCCAAGTGGGTGACAGCTCCTACGAGCAGTACTTC. Translation: CASSQVGDSSYEQYF.

This chain connects TRBV11-3 to TRBJ1-2; unclear D gene. V lost 5 bases and J lost 0, with 10 bases in between. Germline V lookup: CDR1 SGHNT, CDR2 YENEEA. The CDR3 contains 14 residues. As DNA, the CDR3 is TGTGCCAGCAGCCCTGGAAGGGCTAACTATGGCTACACCTTC. Its translation: CASSPGRANYGYTF. The variable domain in full, completed from reference TRBV11-3 and TRBJ1-2, reads EAGVVQSPRYKIIEKKQPVAFWCNPISGHNTLYWYLQNLGQGPELLIRYENEEAVDDSQLPKDRFSAERLKGVDSTLKIQPAELGDSAVYLCASSPGRANYGYTFGSGTRLTVV.

The V call is TRBV28, the J call TRBJ1-2; the D is unclear. Germline V gene sequence: CDR1 MDHEN, CDR2 SYDVKM. This CDR3 has 16 amino acids. V was pared by 0 bases and J by 4 bases, with 15 bases between. CDR3 bases: TGTGCCAGCAGTTTATGGACCCGCAATAGGGTCTATGGCTACACCTTC. Encoded protein: CASSLWTRNRVYGYTF.

This clone has only a few counts. The chain uses TRBV11-3 and TRBJ2-6; D possibly matches TRBD1 or TRBD2 (5 bases each). Germline CDR1 reads SGHNT; CDR2 reads YENEEA. The V and J ends lost 5 bases and 2 bases respectively, with 16 bases between them. The CDR3 contains 17 residues. The DNA for the CDR3 is TGTGCCAGCAGCCCGGTTTGGGGACGTCCTGGGGCCAACGTCCTGACTTTC. Encoded protein: CASSPVWGRPGANVLTF.

The rearrangement links TRBV28 to TRBJ2-7; 9 bases align to TRBD2. V was clipped by 1 base and J by 5 bases; unmatched bases: 6. Looked up from germline, CDR1 is MDHEN and CDR2 is SYDVKM. This CDR3 region has 15 residues. Here the CDR3 reads CASSLYIAGDNEQYF. For the CDR3, the DNA is TGTGCCAGCAGTTTATATATAGCGGGAGATAACGAGCAGTACTTC.

The chain employs TRBV7-2 and TRBJ2-1; 7 positions match TRBD1. The CDR3 loop spans 15 amino acids. CDR1 is SGHTA, CDR2 FQGNSA, per germline. J gave up 2 bases and V 5 bases, and 6 bases lay outside the gene matches. CDR3 amino acids: CASSPGQPPYNEQFF. In nucleotides, the CDR3 is TGTGCCAGCAGCCCGGGACAGCCCCCCTACAATGAGCAGTTCTTC.

The V gene is TRBV18, the J gene TRBJ2-5; 12 positions agree with TRBD2. The CDR3 runs 16 residues. The trim removed 3 bases at V and 5 bases at J, leaving 7 bases unmatched. Germline V gene data show CDR1 as KGHSH and CDR2 as LQKENI. The CDR3 region is CASSPRTSGIGETQYF. The DNA for the CDR3 is TGTGCCAGCTCACCTCGGACTAGCGGGATCGGTGAGACCCAGTACTTC.

The chain recombines TRBV7-2 with TRBJ2-5; perhaps TRBD2 as D (5 bases). V was cut by 11 bases and J by 0 bases, with 16 bases left in between. The CDR3 is 14 amino acids. From germline, CDR1 is SGHTA and CDR2 FQGNSA. The CDR3 nucleotides are TGTGCCGTACTAAAAGTTAGCGACCAAGAGACCCAGTACTTC. Translated: CAVLKVSDQETQYF.

This clone was counted between two and nine times. CDR3 DNA: TGTGCCAGCAGTGGACCGGGAGAGGCCGACGAGCAGTACTTC. Protein: CASSGPGEADEQYF. The J gene is TRBJ2-7, the V gene TRBV25-1; TRBD2 might be the D (6 bases). The germline V gene has CDR1 MGHDK and CDR2 SYGVNS. The V and J ends lost 4 bases and 5 bases respectively, with 15 bases between them. The CDR3 has 14 residues.

The chain links TRBV4-3 to TRBJ2-1; no reliable D call. Trimming shortened V by 0 bases and J by 9 bases, and 15 bases separated the two germline ends. There are 15 residues in the CDR3. Germline values: CDR1 LGHNA, CDR2 YSLEER. The chain's CDR3 is CASSQDVLNQLEQFF. The CDR3 DNA is TGCGCCAGCAGCCAAGATGTCCTAAATCAGCTTGAGCAGTTCTTC.

The V call is TRBV19, the J call TRBJ1-5; 7 bases agree with TRBD1. J gave up 5 bases and V 7 bases, and 20 bases lay outside the gene matches. Germline CDR1 is LNHDA and CDR2 is SQIVND (reference sequence). The CDR3 runs 18 residues. CDR3 DNA: TGTGCCAGTAATCCGCCGGTCGGAACAGGGGCCCCTGATCAGCCCCAGCATTTT. It encodes CASNPPVGTGAPDQPQHF.

About this clone itself: The sample holds other DNA sequences that translate to the same CDR3. The V and J genes are TRBV12-5 and TRBJ1-4, with 7 bases aligning to TRBD1. V was clipped by 6 bases and J by 0 bases; unmatched bases: 4. Germline values: CDR1 LGHNT, CDR2 FRNRAP. The CDR3 is 15 residues long. CDR3 coding DNA: TGTGCTAGTGGGCAGGGGGGCCCAACTAATGAAAAACTGTTTTTT. Residues: CASGQGGPTNEKLFF.

The chain has TRBV4-3 and TRBJ2-1; the match to TRBD1 covers 8 bases. Per germline, CDR1 LGHNA and CDR2 YSLEER. CDR3 length: 16 residues. The V gene end was trimmed by 0 bases and the J gene end by 8 bases; junction bases not matched to a gene: 9. As DNA, the CDR3 is TGCGCCAGCAGCCAAGATGCGGGACAGGTGGCGTATGAGCAGTTCTTC. Translating it yields CASSQDAGQVAYEQFF.

This chain joins TRBV11-3 and TRBJ2-2; D perhaps matches TRBD2 (6 bases). The CDR3 has 14 amino acids. The V gene's germline CDR1 is SGHNT and CDR2 YENEEA. The V and J ends lost 5 bases and 6 bases respectively, with 13 bases between them. The CDR3 sequence: CASSEGLHSGELFF. The DNA for the CDR3 is TGTGCCAGCAGCGAGGGACTCCATTCCGGGGAGCTGTTTTTT.

The genes are TRBV10-3 and TRBJ1-3, with unresolved D. The germline CDR1 and CDR2 sequences are ENHRY and SYGVKD. V dropped 10 bases and J dropped 4 bases, with 17 bases sitting between them. This CDR3 is built from 14 residues. Here the CDR3 reads CANQDPGRGNTIYF. In DNA form, the CDR3 reads TGTGCCAACCAAGACCCCGGGCGCGGAAACACCATATATTTT.

CDR3 nucleotides: TGCAGCGTTAGGGCTGGGGCCAACGTCCTGACTTTC. This translates into CSVRAGANVLTF. The rearrangement uses TRBV29-1 and TRBJ2-6; no reliable D call. The ends were cut back, 5 bases at V and 2 bases at J, with 4 bases in the middle. The CDR3 totals 12 residues. Germline V gene lookup returns CDR1 SQVTM and CDR2 ANQGSEA. The full variable domain, with the rest looked up from reference TRBV29-1 and TRBJ2-6, is SAVISQKPSRDICQRGTSLTIQCQVDSQVTMMFWYRQQPGQSLTLIATANQGSEATYESGFVIDKFPISRPNLTFSTLTVSNMSPEDSSIYLCSVRAGANVLTFGAGSRLTVL.

This rearrangement joins TRBV7-8 to TRBJ2-7, with D possibly being TRBD1 (5 bases). Deletions cut 1 base from V and 12 bases from J, with 22 bases between. Germline lookup yields CDR1 SGHVS and CDR2 FQNEAQ. There are 15 residues in the CDR3. This chain's CDR3 is CASSLDRSTTQGSYF. As DNA, the CDR3 is TGTGCCAGCAGCTTAGACAGGTCTACAACTCAAGGTTCGTACTTC. The whole variable domain, filled in from reference TRBV7-8 and TRBJ2-7, reads GAGVSQSPRYKVAKRGQDVALRCDPISGHVSLFWYQQALGQGPEFLTYFQNEAQLDKSGLPSDRFFAERPEGSVSTLKIQRTQQEDSAVYLCASSLDRSTTQGSYFGPGTRLTVT.

The chain carries TRBV27 and TRBJ2-7; TRBD1 matches 9 bases. CDR3 length: 13 residues. Germline loops: CDR1 MNHEY, CDR2 SMNVEV (reference sequence). The V segment lost 5 bases and the J segment 4 bases; nucleotides outside the gene matches: 3. CDR3 protein: CASSPGTGYEQYF. Here the CDR3 DNA reads TGTGCCAGCAGTCCCGGGACAGGGTACGAGCAGTACTTC.

A remark on this clone: One junction end disagrees with the germline gene, perhaps due to a read error. The chain joins TRBV7-7 to TRBJ2-5; D might be TRBD2 (6 bases). Germline CDR1 reads SSHAT; CDR2 reads FNYEAQ (reference sequence). This CDR3 region has 15 residues. CDR3 DNA: TGTGCTAGCAGCCCGTTTGAGGGAGGATGGGAGACCCAGTACTTC. This codes for CASSPFEGGWETQYF.

Only one count was recorded for this clone. The J gene is TRBJ2-7, the V gene TRBV10-1, with 9 bases identical to TRBD2. Trimming removed 4 bases from V and 4 bases from J; junction bases left unmatched: 20. Germline V lookup: CDR1 WNHNN, CDR2 SYGVQD (reference sequence). The CDR3 extends over 19 amino acids. CDR3 amino acids: CASSGIGSSGTQSGYEQYF. The CDR3 DNA reads TGCGCCAGCAGTGGCATCGGCTCTAGCGGGACCCAGAGTGGTTACGAGCAGTACTTC.

J is TRBJ2-3 and V is TRBV13, with 8 bases identical to TRBD2. The germline V gene has CDR1 PRHDT and CDR2 FYEKMQ (reference sequence). Trimming took 4 bases from V and 8 from J; bases not matched to a gene: 11. The CDR3 is made up of 15 amino acids. The CDR3 DNA reads as TGTGCCAGCAGCTCCCCCGGGGGGGCCCTGGTTACGCAGTATTTT. It codes for CASSSPGGALVTQYF.

The rearrangement links TRBV5-6 to TRBJ2-5; 9 bases align to TRBD1. The CDR3 runs to 16 residues. Germline loops: CDR1 SGHDT, CDR2 YYEEEE. V was clipped by 1 base and J by 5 bases; unmatched bases: 9. CDR3 sequence: CASSLYPTGGYETQYF. The CDR3 DNA reads TGTGCCAGCAGCTTGTATCCTACAGGGGGCTACGAGACCCAGTACTTC.

The chain has TRBV4-3 and TRBJ2-6; TRBD1 aligns across 9 bases. The CDR3 spans 20 residues. Germline CDR1 is LGHNA and CDR2 is YSLEER. J was trimmed by 3 bases and V by 0 bases; bases with no gene match: 12. The chain's CDR3 is CASSQESRRDRVYGANVLTF. The CDR3 DNA sequence: TGCGCCAGCAGCCAAGAAAGCCGCCGGGACAGGGTCTATGGGGCCAACGTCCTGACTTTC.

The chain carries TRBV19 and TRBJ1-3; 7 nucleotides align to TRBD1. Germline loops: CDR1 LNHDA, CDR2 SQIVND (reference sequence). V lost 5 bases and J lost 2; bases outside the gene matches: 3. This CDR3 comprises 14 residues. The CDR3 sequence is CASSVGTAGNTIYF. The CDR3 DNA reads TGTGCCAGTAGTGTCGGGACAGCTGGAAACACCATATATTTT. Looking up the rest from reference TRBV19 and TRBJ1-3 gives the full variable domain: DGGITQSPKYLFRKEGQNVTLSCEQNLNHDAMYWYRQDPGQGLRLIYYSQIVNDFQKGDIAEGYSVSREKKESFPLTVTSAQKNPTAFYLCASSVGTAGNTIYFGEGSWLTVV.